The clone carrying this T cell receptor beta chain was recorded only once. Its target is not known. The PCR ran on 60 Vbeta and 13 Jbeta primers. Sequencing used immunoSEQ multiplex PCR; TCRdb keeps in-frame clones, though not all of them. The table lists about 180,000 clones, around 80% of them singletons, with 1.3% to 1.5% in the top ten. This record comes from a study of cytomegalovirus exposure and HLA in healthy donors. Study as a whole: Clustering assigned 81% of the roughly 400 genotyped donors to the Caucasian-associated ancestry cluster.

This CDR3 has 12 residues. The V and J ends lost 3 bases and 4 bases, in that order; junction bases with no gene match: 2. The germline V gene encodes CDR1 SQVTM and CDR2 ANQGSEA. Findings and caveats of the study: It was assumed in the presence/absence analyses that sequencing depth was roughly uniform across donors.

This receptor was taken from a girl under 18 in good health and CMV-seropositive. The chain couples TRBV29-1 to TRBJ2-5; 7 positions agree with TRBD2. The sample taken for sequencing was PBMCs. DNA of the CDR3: TGCAGCGTTGAGGGGGGGACAGAGACCCAGTACTTC. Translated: CSVEGGTETQYF.